The clone carrying this T cell receptor (beta chain) was seen a few times. Authors' methods: Sample TCR counts, which ranged from roughly 23,224 to 750,000, had a median of roughly 92,000. In TCRdb, the RACE reads were re-called with MiXCR into one record per CDR3 protein. The V and J calls shown here were made by TCRdb, not taken from the authors' results. This sample yields 190,000 or so distinct CDR3 sequences, of which just under 30% are seen a single time; just under 3% belongs to the top ten. The data derive from a study of human T cells and chemical hapten exposure. Background on the study: Investigators sensitized approximately 2 cm by approximately 2 cm of upper inner arm skin with 2% DPC.

Germline V gives CDR1 MDHEN, CDR2 SYDVKM. V was cut by 8 bases and J by 2 bases, with 9 bases left in between. The CDR3 has 12 residues. Time point given: pre-sensitization, week 0. Specified treatment: therapeutic diphenylcyclopropenone sensitization with weekly scalp DPC. The sequence was obtained from a woman younger than 45 with alopecia areata. Some clones in this sample may be carry-over from other donors' samples. The sample in question was whole blood, obtained in connection with sensitization to the hapten diphenylcyclopropenone (DPC). This chain uses TRBV28 with TRBJ2-5, with D possibly being TRBD2 (7 bases). The CDR3 DNA reads TGTGCCAGCGGGGGGGCTCAAGAGACCCAGTACTTC. It encodes CASGGAQETQYF. The full variable domain, completed using reference TRBV28 and TRBJ2-5, is DVKVTQSSRYLVKRTGEKVFLECVQDMDHENMFWYRQDPGLGLRLIYFSYDVKMKEKGDIPEGYSVSREKKERFSLILESASTNQTSMYLCASGGAQETQYFGPGTRLLVL.